The 23 T cell receptor beta chains given below trace back to one sample, sequenced in a study of T cell repertoires in cytomegalovirus infection. In TCRdb, the reads were re-called with MiXCR into one record per CDR3 protein. The top ten clones hold about 82% of a sample with about 52,000 distinct CDR3 sequences, roughly 21% of them seen once. Their cognate antigens are unknown. Sequenced material: CD8+ T cells from cultured PBMCs, taken from culture after CMV antigen stimulation. The receptors stem from a human donor in good health (CMV status not recorded). Some clones in this sample may be carry-over from other donors' samples.

The rearrangement uses TRBV4-1 and TRBJ1-6; TRBD1 matches at 7 bases. The CDR3 covers 16 residues. Germline trimming cut 5 bases from V and 5 bases from J; bases unmatched to any gene: 9. In germline, CDR1 is MGHRA, CDR2 YSYEKL. The CDR3 loop reads CASSFRTGQHNSPLHF. As DNA, the CDR3 is TGCGCCAGCAGCTTTCGGACAGGCCAACATAATTCACCCCTCCACTTT.

The chain carries TRBV12-3 or TRBV12-4 and TRBJ2-5, with TRBD2 identical over 11 bases. Unmatched junction bases numbered 9, after V lost 6 bases and J lost 3 bases. The CDR3 extends over 16 amino acids. The CDR3 coding sequence is TGTGCCAGCAGCCCAACTAGCGGGGGAGTTGAAGAGACCCAGTACTTC. As protein: CASSPTSGGVEETQYF.

The rearrangement uses TRBV7-9 and TRBJ1-5; D possibly corresponds to TRBD1 (6 bases). This CDR3 has 15 residues. Germline V CDR1 and CDR2: SEHNR, FQNEAQ (reference sequence). V was cut by 4 bases and J by 0 bases, with 10 bases left in between. The CDR3 DNA follows: TGTGCCAGCAGCTCGGACAGCTATAGCAATCAGCCCCAGCATTTT. Translated, it gives CASSSDSYSNQPQHF.

The chain links TRBV18 to TRBJ2-7; no definite D call. CDR1 KGHSH and CDR2 LQKENI come from the germline V gene. V shed 3 bases and J shed 3 bases, with 12 bases lying between them. The CDR3 runs 14 residues. The CDR3 sequence is CASSPADRSYEQYF. The CDR3 DNA sequence: TGTGCCAGCTCACCGGCGGACCGCAGCTACGAGCAGTACTTC.

This clonotype was found a few times. The V call is TRBV7-2, the J call TRBJ2-5; weak D call: TRBD2 (5 bases). CDR3 size: 14 residues. Germline CDR1 is SGHTA and CDR2 is FQGNSA. V was clipped by 7 bases and J by 0 bases, with 12 bases between them. CDR3 sequence: CASTPQRYQETQYF. The CDR3 nucleotides read TGTGCCAGCACCCCTCAGCGGTACCAAGAGACCCAGTACTTC.

The V and J genes are TRBV6-2 or TRBV6-3 and TRBJ2-1; 7 bases line up with TRBD2. The CDR3 runs to 12 residues. Germline V gene lookup returns CDR1 MNHEY and CDR2 SVGEGT. The V gene end was trimmed by 5 bases and the J gene end by 5 bases; junction bases not matched to a gene: 0. CDR3 nucleotide sequence: TGTGCCAGCAGTGCGGGGGACAATGAGCAGTTCTTC. The encoded protein is CASSAGDNEQFF.

In its sample, this clonotype was seen a few times. The chain has TRBV4-1 and TRBJ2-5; TRBD1 or TRBD2 may be the D gene (5 bases each). Germline V lookup: CDR1 MGHRA, CDR2 YSYEKL. V was trimmed by 0 bases and J by 5 bases, leaving 19 bases between them. The CDR3 has 17 amino acids. The CDR3 nucleotides read TGCGCCAGCAGCCAAGACTGGGCCTTGGGGGACGGGGAGACCCAGTACTTC. This codes for CASSQDWALGDGETQYF.

The chain carries TRBV27 and TRBJ2-1; D is tentatively TRBD1 or TRBD2 (5 bases each). V lost 5 bases, J lost 9 bases, and 17 bases lay in between. CDR3 length: 14 residues. Germline V CDR1 and CDR2: MNHEY, SMNVEV (reference sequence). This chain's CDR3 is CASSIGQDSGEQFF. CDR3 coding DNA: TGTGCCAGCAGTATCGGACAAGACAGCGGTGAGCAGTTCTTC.

The rearrangement joins TRBV4-1 to TRBJ1-4, with D possibly matching TRBD1 (5 bases). The CDR3 length is 15 residues. Germline-derived CDR1 and CDR2 are MGHRA and YSYEKL. Trimming cost V 4 bases and J 8 bases, with 17 bases left between them. The CDR3 spells CASSPEKGAGEKLFF. CDR3 nucleotide sequence: TGCGCCAGCAGCCCCGAAAAAGGGGCAGGGGAAAAACTGTTTTTT.

The CDR3 loop reads CASSLSGTGAYGYTF. The CDR3 DNA follows: TGTGCCAGTAGCCTATCCGGGACAGGGGCCTATGGCTACACCTTC. This rearrangement joins TRBV19 to TRBJ1-2, with 10 positions matching TRBD1. The CDR3 spans 15 residues. Germline V gene data show CDR1 as LNHDA and CDR2 as SQIVND (reference sequence). Germline trimming cut 6 bases from V and 4 bases from J; bases unmatched to any gene: 8.

The chain has TRBV6-2 or TRBV6-3 and TRBJ1-1; TRBD1 is a possible D gene (6 bases). V was cut by 5 bases and J by 4 bases, with 11 bases left in between. This CDR3 is built from 13 residues. The germline CDR1 and CDR2 sequences are MNHEY and SVGEGT. CDR3 bases: TGTGCCAGCAGTCAAATACAGGGCACTGAAGCTTTCTTT. This codes for CASSQIQGTEAFF.

The gene calls are TRBV9 and TRBJ2-1, with D possibly matching TRBD1 (6 bases). V was cut by 4 bases and J by 4 bases, with 12 bases left in between. Germline V gives CDR1 SGDLS, CDR2 YYNGEE. There are 14 residues in the CDR3. The DNA for the CDR3 is TGTGCCAGCAGCTCCAGGGGACCTTACAATGAGCAGTTCTTC. Residues: CASSSRGPYNEQFF.

This clonotype was counted between two and nine times. This chain links TRBV9 with TRBJ1-2; D is perhaps TRBD1 (5 bases). This CDR3 has 14 amino acids. Between the trimmed V and J ends, which lost 4 bases and 5 bases, there was a span of 15 bases. The V gene's germline CDR1 is SGDLS and CDR2 YYNGEE. In nucleotides, the CDR3 is TGTGCCAGCAGCTCAGAAGGGGTCGGTTATGGCTACACCTTC. It encodes CASSSEGVGYGYTF.

This clonotype has a count of ten or more. The chain is built from TRBV6-2 or TRBV6-3 and TRBJ1-2; no clear D gene. This CDR3 region has 14 residues. Germline assignment: CDR1 MNHEY and CDR2 SVGEGT. Between the trimmed V and J ends, which lost 5 bases and 4 bases, there was a span of 14 bases. CDR3: CASSPRAEPYGYTF. CDR3 sequence (DNA): TGTGCCAGCAGTCCCAGAGCGGAACCCTATGGCTACACCTTC.

The rearrangement links TRBV4-1 to TRBJ1-1, with a possible D match to TRBD1 (6 bases). The germline CDR1 and CDR2 sequences are MGHRA and YSYEKL. This CDR3 spans 16 amino acids. V lost 2 bases to trimming and J lost 3 bases, with 16 bases between them. The CDR3, as DNA: TGCGCCAGCAGCCAAACCCCCGAGGACAGATACACTGAAGCTTTCTTT. It yields the protein CASSQTPEDRYTEAFF.

This clonotype has just a few counts. This sequence joins TRBV5-8 and TRBJ2-3, with D maybe TRBD2 (6 bases). V was shortened by 4 bases and J by 4 bases, with 16 bases between the two germline ends. The CDR3 totals 15 residues. In germline, CDR1 is SGHTS, CDR2 YDEGEE. CDR3 DNA sequence: TGTGCCAGCAGCCTGCGGGATGGCGGGGCAGATACGCAGTATTTT. Residues: CASSLRDGGADTQYF.

This clonotype appeared a few times. The chain has TRBV2 and TRBJ1-5, with a tentative D call TRBD1 (6 bases). Germline CDR1 SNHLY, CDR2 FYNNEI. V lost 1 base, J lost 2 bases, and 9 bases lay in between. This CDR3 is built from 15 residues. CDR3 sequence (DNA): TGTGCCAGCAGTGAAGTCGCAGGGGGCAATCAGCCCCAGCATTTT. Residues: CASSEVAGGNQPQHF.

A few counts support this clonotype. The chain employs TRBV12-3 or TRBV12-4 and TRBJ1-5; a weak D match, TRBD1 (5 bases). The CDR3 contains 14 residues. Trimming stripped 1 base from V and 3 bases from J, with 7 bases between. CDR3 nucleotide sequence: TGTGCCAGCAGTTTAGGGGGGTTCAATCAGCCCCAGCATTTT. Translation gives CASSLGGFNQPQHF.

V gene TRBV4-1 combines with J gene TRBJ2-5; possibly TRBD1 for D (6 bases). The CDR3 contains 15 residues. The germline V gene encodes CDR1 MGHRA and CDR2 YSYEKL. The V end lost 5 bases, the J end lost 1 base, and 14 bases lay between the germline ends. The CDR3 DNA sequence: TGCGCCAGCAGCGCCCCCGGGACATCCCAAGAGACCCAGTACTTC. This gives the protein CASSAPGTSQETQYF.

The V call is TRBV25-1, the J call TRBJ1-2; D may be TRBD1 (5 bases). Germline assignment: CDR1 MGHDK and CDR2 SYGVNS. The CDR3 contains 12 residues. Trimming pared 3 bases from V and 5 bases from J, leaving 7 bases between. CDR3 bases: TGTGCCAGCAGTGACCAGGGATATGGCTACACCTTC. It is translated as CASSDQGYGYTF.

The gene calls are TRBV4-1 and TRBJ2-5; 9 bases match TRBD2. CDR1 is MGHRA, CDR2 YSYEKL, per germline. V gave up 3 bases and J gave up 0 bases; unmatched junction bases: 5. CDR3 length: 16 amino acids. CDR3 nucleotide sequence: TGCGCCAGCAGCCACCTAGCGGGGCCCGACCAAGAGACCCAGTACTTC. Amino acid sequence: CASSHLAGPDQETQYF.

This chain links TRBV6-1 with TRBJ2-5; D remains ambiguous. The V gene lost 1 base and the J gene lost 5 bases, with 11 bases spanning the gap. The CDR3 is 14 amino acids. In germline, CDR1 is MNHNS, CDR2 SASEGT. CDR3 sequence (DNA): TGTGCCAGCAGTGAAGTATTGGGAAGGGAGACCCAGTACTTC. This codes for CASSEVLGRETQYF.

V gene TRBV7-9 combines with J gene TRBJ2-7; TRBD1 is a possible D gene (6 bases). With 5 bases removed from V and 2 bases from J, the gap between germline ends came to 19 bases. Germline-derived CDR1 and CDR2 are SEHNR and FQNEAQ (reference sequence). The CDR3 runs to 16 residues. The CDR3 region has the DNA TGTGCCAGCAGCCTACGGGACACTCGAAGCCCCTACGAGCAGTACTTC. Translated: CASSLRDTRSPYEQYF.